The 29 T cell receptor beta chains below were found in one sample sequenced in a study of cytomegalovirus exposure and HLA in healthy donors. 60 Vbeta and 13 Jbeta primers were used in PCR. Clones were read by immunoSEQ multiplex PCR, and TCRdb kept only the in-frame ones, dropping some. Here the sample spans approximately 210,000 clones, roughly three quarters being singletons. Sequenced input: PBMCs. The receptors here all came from a woman in her fifties or sixties in good health and CMV-seronegative.

V gene TRBV18 combines with J gene TRBJ1-6; D uncertain. CDR1 is KGHSH and CDR2 is LQKENI in the germline V gene. The germline V and J ends were trimmed by 2 bases and 4 bases, with 6 bases remaining between them. This CDR3 spans 14 amino acids. CDR3: CASSPSKYNSPLHF. For the CDR3, the DNA is TGTGCCAGCTCACCAAGCAAGTATAATTCACCCCTCCACTTT. Filled out from reference TRBV18 and TRBJ1-6, the complete variable domain reads NAGVMQNPRHLVRRRGQEARLRCSPMKGHSHVYWYRQLPEEGLKFMVYLQKENIIDESGMPKERFSAEFPKEGPSILRIQQVVRGDSAAYFCASSPSKYNSPLHFGNGTRLTVT.

The V gene is TRBV2, the J gene TRBJ2-5; TRBD1 matches 7 bases. TRBJ2-7 matches the DNA end more closely, so the J call is doubtful. Per the germline V gene, CDR1 is SNHLY and CDR2 is FYNNEI. The CDR3 has 17 amino acids. As DNA, the CDR3 is TGTGCCAGCAGTGAGAGGTGGAGAGGGGGCGCCCTCTACGAGCAGTACTTC. Protein: CASSERWRGGALYEQYF.

This clone was picked up a small number of times. The chain combines TRBV6-4 with TRBJ1-5; 9 nucleotides line up with TRBD1. CDR1 and CDR2 from the germline V gene are MRHNA and SNTAGT. This CDR3 spans 14 amino acids. V shed 6 bases and J 7 bases; nucleotides not matched to a gene: 7. The CDR3 bases are TGTGCCAGCAGCCGGACAGGGGATGGACAGCCCCAGCATTTT. It codes for CASSRTGDGQPQHF.

The chain has TRBV5-4 and TRBJ1-1, with no clear D. CDR3 length equals 14 residues. In germline, CDR1 is SGHNT, CDR2 YYREEE (reference sequence). The ends were cut back, 4 bases at V and 2 bases at J, with 12 bases in the middle. The CDR3 is CASSAAGSNTEAFF. As DNA, the CDR3 is TGTGCCAGCAGCGCCGCGGGGTCAAACACTGAAGCTTTCTTT.

This rearrangement joins TRBV5-1 to TRBJ1-3, with unresolved D. CDR3 length: 15 residues. Germline assignment: CDR1 SGHRS and CDR2 YFSETQ. Between the trimmed V and J ends, which lost 4 bases and 7 bases, there was a span of 18 bases. The CDR3 coding sequence is TGCGCCAGCAGCGCCTTAGACTTGTCCGGCAACACCATATATTTT. Translating it yields CASSALDLSGNTIYF.

The V call is TRBV6-5, the J call TRBJ2-3; possible D gene TRBD2, 5 bases. Germline CDR1 reads MNHEY; CDR2 reads SVGAGI. The CDR3 runs to 11 residues. Trimming removed 4 bases at V and 8 bases at J, with 7 bases between. This chain's CDR3 is CASSFGGTQYF. CDR3 in DNA: TGTGCCAGCAGTTTCGGAGGTACGCAGTATTTT.

This chain connects TRBV5-1 to TRBJ2-1, with D uncertain. Deletions cut 4 bases from V and 1 base from J, with 12 bases between. This CDR3 has 15 residues. Germline CDR1 reads SGHRS; CDR2 reads YFSETQ. The CDR3 here is CASSRKTDSYNEQFF. In nucleotides, the CDR3 is TGCGCCAGCAGCCGCAAGACTGATTCCTACAATGAGCAGTTCTTC.

The chain couples TRBV5-6 to TRBJ1-2, with 9 nucleotides matching TRBD1. The CDR3 is 18 residues long. Germline loops: CDR1 SGHDT, CDR2 YYEEEE. Trimming took 0 bases from V and 6 from J; bases not matched to a gene: 15. The CDR3: CASSLGKTGQGRRDGYTF. The CDR3, as DNA: TGTGCCAGCAGCTTGGGTAAGACCGGACAGGGGCGCAGAGATGGCTACACCTTC.

The chain links TRBV10-3 to TRBJ1-1; weak D call: TRBD1 (6 bases). The CDR3 is made up of 14 amino acids. The germline V gene encodes CDR1 ENHRY and CDR2 SYGVKD. The ends were cut back, 2 bases at V and 0 bases at J, with 7 bases in the middle. CDR3 bases: TGTGCCATCAGTGAGACAGGGATGAACACTGAAGCTTTCTTT. Protein sequence: CAISETGMNTEAFF.

The chain has TRBV12-5 and TRBJ1-2; D remains unclear. The CDR3 length is 14 residues. From germline, CDR1 is LGHNT and CDR2 FRNRAP. Deletions cut 3 bases from V and 8 bases from J, with 16 bases between. The CDR3 is CASGLFFRVGGYTF. The DNA of the CDR3 is TGTGCTAGTGGTTTATTTTTCCGGGTCGGGGGCTACACCTTC.

V usage is TRBV6-4 and J usage is TRBJ1-6, with a weak D call TRBD1 (6 bases). Trimming stripped 4 bases from V and 7 bases from J, with 11 bases between. Per the germline V gene, CDR1 is MRHNA and CDR2 is SNTAGT. The CDR3 is 14 amino acids. This chain's CDR3 is CASSGQGPNSPLHF. The DNA of the CDR3 is TGTGCCAGCAGTGGCCAGGGGCCCAATTCACCCCTCCACTTT.

This chain links TRBV7-9 with TRBJ2-1, with TRBD2 matching over 10 bases. Germline trimming cut 1 base from V and 4 bases from J; bases unmatched to any gene: 4. Germline loops: CDR1 SEHNR, CDR2 FQNEAQ (reference sequence). This CDR3 has 16 amino acids. The chain's CDR3 is CASSLGGTSDYNEQFF. As DNA, the CDR3 is TGTGCCAGCAGCTTAGGAGGGACTAGCGATTACAATGAGCAGTTCTTC.

This clone was counted a few times. V gene TRBV6-5 combines with J gene TRBJ2-2, with 7 bases that match TRBD1. V was pared by 4 bases and J by 4 bases, with 6 bases of the junction left unmatched. Germline CDR1 is MNHEY and CDR2 is SVGAGI. The CDR3 consists of 15 residues. The CDR3 loop is CASSFDRAGTGELFF. In DNA form, the CDR3 reads TGTGCCAGCAGTTTTGACAGGGCGGGCACCGGGGAGCTGTTTTTT.

The rearrangement joins TRBV29-1 to TRBJ2-2; D is ambiguous. The CDR3 contains 15 residues. Germline CDR1 SQVTM, CDR2 ANQGSEA. Trimming stripped 0 bases from V and 7 bases from J, with 15 bases between. In DNA form, the CDR3 reads TGCAGCGTTGAAGATGAGAGGTTATTTCGCGGGGAGCTGTTTTTT. Its translation: CSVEDERLFRGELFF.

The chain has TRBV27 and TRBJ2-5; TRBD2 might be the D (6 bases). The J call may not be correct, given that the DNA end is closer to TRBJ2-7. Germline assignment: CDR1 MNHEY and CDR2 SMNVEV (reference sequence). The CDR3 sequence is 15 residues long. CDR3 residues: CASSRAGTLSYEQYF. The CDR3 DNA reads TGTGCCAGCAGTCGGGCCGGGACTCTCTCCTACGAGCAGTACTTC.

V gene TRBV5-4 combines with J gene TRBJ2-4; 8 nucleotides align to TRBD1. The germline gives CDR1 SGHNT, CDR2 YYREEE (reference sequence). CDR3 length: 16 amino acids. J lost 7 bases, V lost 4 bases, and 13 bases had no gene match. CDR3 DNA sequence: TGTGCCAGCAGCGACCCAGGGGGCGCACTGAGTAACATTCAGTACTTC. Its translation is CASSDPGGALSNIQYF.

V usage is TRBV2 and J usage is TRBJ2-5; the D is unclear. Germline-derived CDR1 and CDR2 are SNHLY and FYNNEI. V gave up 5 bases and J gave up 4 bases, with 11 bases separating them. The CDR3 covers 13 residues. DNA for the CDR3: TGTGCCAGCAGTCTAGGCCTCAGAGAGACCCAGTACTTC. Translation: CASSLGLRETQYF.

The rearrangement links TRBV27 to TRBJ2-3; D might be TRBD2 (6 bases). Germline V CDR1 and CDR2: MNHEY, SMNVEV (reference sequence). This CDR3 comprises 17 residues. Trimming pared 6 bases from V and 1 base from J, leaving 20 bases between. The CDR3 DNA follows: TGTGCCAGCAGGGGGGACGGGAGAACCTCCCGCACAGATACGCAGTATTTT. Translation gives CASRGDGRTSRTDTQYF.

The gene calls are TRBV28 and TRBJ2-7, with TRBD1 identical over 9 bases. Per the germline V gene, CDR1 is MDHEN and CDR2 is SYDVKM. V dropped 6 bases and J dropped 9; count of bases not matched to a gene: 9. CDR3 size: 13 residues. CDR3 coding DNA: TGTGCCAGCAGGAGGGACAGGGTCGCCGCGCAGTACTTC. Amino acids: CASRRDRVAAQYF.

The CDR3 DNA reads as TGCGCCAGCAGCCTTGGACAGGGGGCAAGCGAGCAGTACTTC. Protein product: CASSLGQGASEQYF. The chain joins TRBV5-1 to TRBJ2-7, with TRBD1 matching 11 bases. V lost 4 bases to trimming and J lost 6 bases; unmatched junction nucleotides: 6. Germline V lookup: CDR1 SGHRS, CDR2 YFSETQ. The CDR3 sequence is 14 residues long.

The chain joins TRBV19 to TRBJ2-7; D possibly corresponds to TRBD1 (5 bases). The CDR3 sequence is 13 residues long. V was trimmed by 3 bases and J by 4 bases, leaving 10 bases between them. The germline V gene encodes CDR1 LNHDA and CDR2 SQIVND (reference sequence). CDR3 residues: CASSIGHGYEQYF. DNA of the CDR3: TGTGCCAGTAGTATCGGACATGGGTACGAGCAGTACTTC.

The chain couples TRBV28 to TRBJ1-5; D may be TRBD1 (5 bases). This CDR3 is built from 15 residues. Germline CDR1 MDHEN, CDR2 SYDVKM. Between the trimmed V and J ends, which lost 5 bases and 0 bases, there was a span of 11 bases. CDR3 DNA sequence: TGTGCCAGCAGTAAAATAGGGGTTAGCAATCAGCCCCAGCATTTT. Residues: CASSKIGVSNQPQHF.

The chain is built from TRBV7-3 and TRBJ2-5; 8 bases agree with TRBD2. This CDR3 has 14 residues. With V trimmed by 5 bases and J by 7 bases, 9 bases remained unmatched. CDR1 is SGHTA, CDR2 FQGTGA, per germline. This CDR3 is CASSPRSGSGTQYF. Written as DNA, the CDR3 is TGTGCCAGCAGCCCTCGAAGCGGGAGTGGGACCCAGTACTTC.

The gene calls are TRBV28 and TRBJ1-5; D remains ambiguous. Looked up from germline, CDR1 is MDHEN and CDR2 is SYDVKM. There are 14 residues in the CDR3. Trimming removed 6 bases at V and 0 bases at J, with 9 bases between. The CDR3 nucleotides read TGTGCCAGCAGCGGTGCATATAGCAATCAGCCCCAGCATTTT. The encoded protein is CASSGAYSNQPQHF.

The rearrangement links TRBV7-9 to TRBJ2-7; tentative D call: TRBD1 (5 bases). The germline V gene encodes CDR1 SEHNR and CDR2 FQNEAQ (reference sequence). The CDR3 has 12 amino acids. V was shortened by 6 bases and J by 0 bases, with 6 bases between the two germline ends. The CDR3 spells CASRGPSYEQYF. In DNA form, the CDR3 reads TGTGCCAGCAGGGGGCCCTCCTACGAGCAGTACTTC.

V and J are TRBV5-1 and TRBJ2-2; TRBD2 matches at 9 bases. J gave up 5 bases and V 5 bases, and 4 bases lay outside the gene matches. CDR3 length: 14 amino acids. CDR1 and CDR2 from the germline V gene are SGHRS and YFSETQ. The CDR3 DNA reads TGCGCCAGCAGGGGGACTAGCTTTACCGGGGAGCTGTTTTTT. It yields the protein CASRGTSFTGELFF.

The rearrangement uses TRBV11-3 and TRBJ1-1; 8 bases line up with TRBD1. Germline CDR1 and CDR2: SGHNT and YENEEA. J was trimmed by 1 base and V by 3 bases; bases with no gene match: 7. The CDR3 has 16 amino acids. The CDR3 DNA reads TGTGCCAGCAGCTTGGAGACAGGGGATCGGAACACTGAAGCTTTCTTT. As protein: CASSLETGDRNTEAFF.

This chain uses TRBV11-2 with TRBJ1-1, with TRBD1 matching over 7 bases. The V gene end was trimmed by 2 bases and the J gene end by 0 bases; junction bases not matched to a gene: 6. This CDR3 is 16 amino acids long. Germline assignment: CDR1 SGHAT and CDR2 FQNNGV. The CDR3, as DNA: TGTGCCAGCAGCTTACGGGGACAGACCATGAACACTGAAGCTTTCTTT. Its translation: CASSLRGQTMNTEAFF.

The rearrangement uses TRBV25-1 and TRBJ2-2; 7 nucleotides line up with TRBD1. The CDR3 consists of 17 residues. V was pared by 4 bases and J by 0 bases, with 8 bases of the junction left unmatched. Germline V gene lookup returns CDR1 MGHDK and CDR2 SYGVNS. For the CDR3, the DNA is TGTGCCAGCAGTGTCCACCGGACAGGAGCGAACACCGGGGAGCTGTTTTTT. Amino acid sequence: CASSVHRTGANTGELFF.